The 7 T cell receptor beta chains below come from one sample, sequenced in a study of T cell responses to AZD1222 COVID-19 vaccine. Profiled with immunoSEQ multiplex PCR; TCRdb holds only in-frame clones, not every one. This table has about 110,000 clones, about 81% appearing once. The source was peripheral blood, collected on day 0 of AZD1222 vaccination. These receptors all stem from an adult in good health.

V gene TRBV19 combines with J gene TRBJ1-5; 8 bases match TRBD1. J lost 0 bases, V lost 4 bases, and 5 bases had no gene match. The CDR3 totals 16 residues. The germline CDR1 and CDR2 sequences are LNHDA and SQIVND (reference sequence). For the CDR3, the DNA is TGTGCCAGTAGTACGGGACAGGCGAATAGCAATCAGCCCCAGCATTTT. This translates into CASSTGQANSNQPQHF.

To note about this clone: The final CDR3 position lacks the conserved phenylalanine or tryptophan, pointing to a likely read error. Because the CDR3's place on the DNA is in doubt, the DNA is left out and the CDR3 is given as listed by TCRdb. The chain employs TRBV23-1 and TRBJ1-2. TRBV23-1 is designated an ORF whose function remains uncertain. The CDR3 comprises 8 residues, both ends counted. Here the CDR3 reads CASRLTSL.

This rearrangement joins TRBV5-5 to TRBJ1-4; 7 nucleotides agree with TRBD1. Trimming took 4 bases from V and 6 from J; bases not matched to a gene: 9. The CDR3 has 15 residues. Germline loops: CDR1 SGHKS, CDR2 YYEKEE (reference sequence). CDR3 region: CASSPARGWDEKLFF. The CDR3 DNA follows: TGTGCCAGCAGCCCAGCCAGGGGGTGGGATGAAAAACTGTTTTTT.

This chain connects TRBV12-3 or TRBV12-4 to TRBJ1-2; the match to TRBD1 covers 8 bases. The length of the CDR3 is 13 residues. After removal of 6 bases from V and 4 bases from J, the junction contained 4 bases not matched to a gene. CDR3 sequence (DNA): TGTGCCAGCAGAAGACAGGGGAGCTATGGCTACACCTTC. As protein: CASRRQGSYGYTF.

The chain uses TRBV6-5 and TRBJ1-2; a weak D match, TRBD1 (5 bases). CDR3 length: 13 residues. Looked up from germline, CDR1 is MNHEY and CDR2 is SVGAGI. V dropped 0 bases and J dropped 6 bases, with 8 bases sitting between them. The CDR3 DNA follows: TGTGCCAGCAGTTACTCGAGACAGAATGGCTACACCTTC. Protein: CASSYSRQNGYTF.

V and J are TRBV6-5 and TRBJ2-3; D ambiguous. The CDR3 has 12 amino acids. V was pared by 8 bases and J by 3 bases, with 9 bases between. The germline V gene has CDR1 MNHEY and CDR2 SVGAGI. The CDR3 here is CASGLITDTQYF. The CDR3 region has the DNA TGTGCCAGCGGGCTGATTACAGATACGCAGTATTTT.

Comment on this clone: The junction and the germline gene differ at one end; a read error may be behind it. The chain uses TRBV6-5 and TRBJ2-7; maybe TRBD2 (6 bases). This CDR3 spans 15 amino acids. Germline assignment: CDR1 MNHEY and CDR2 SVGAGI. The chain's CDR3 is CAGSLGGGSSYEQYF. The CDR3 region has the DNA TGTGCCGGCAGTTTGGGAGGAGGGAGCTCCTACGAGCAGTACTTC.